The entry that follows covers one T cell receptor beta chain sequence. This entry belongs to a study of blood T cell repertoires in COVID-19. Germline assignment: CDR1 LNHNV and CDR2 YYDKDF (reference sequence). Trimming cost V 5 bases and J 7 bases, with 18 bases left between them. CDR3 length: 16 residues. In the source study's methods: Reference gene primer amplification in the assay estimated nucleated cell counts. Clones were read by immunoSEQ multiplex PCR, and TCRdb kept only the in-frame ones, dropping some. V, J and clone size derive from that table, while D and trimming were established from the DNA sequence. The data hold approximately 100,000 clones, with approximately 80% observed a single time.

Sequenced sample: peripheral blood. The clonotype originates from a man between 65 and 85 years old with acute or convalescent COVID-19. This chain uses TRBV15 with TRBJ1-6; D may be TRBD1 (6 bases). This CDR3 is CATSRGRGLLNSPLHF. In DNA, the CDR3 is TGTGCCACCAGCCGGGGGCGGGGGCTTTTGAATTCACCCCTCCACTTT.